This TCR beta chain was recorded in a study of early T cells in non-severe SARS-CoV-2 infection. Turning to the study itself: Chains were not paired, and sequencing was done on bulk RNA from unsorted whole blood.

About this clonotype itself: The antigen remains undetermined.

Each cDNA molecule carried a unique molecular identifier. TCRdb re-analysed the 5' RACE reads in MiXCR, keeping a single row per CDR3 protein. The sample has approximately 110,000 distinct CDR3 sequences, just under 15% seen once; the top ten hold less than 25%. This CDR3 is built from 13 residues. V lost 7 bases and J lost 0, with 9 bases in between. The study's findings and limits: Anti-spike CD8 specificities were favored by VDJdb matching, whose results missed private and CD4 specificities.

Specimen: whole blood. The chain carries TRBV12-3 or TRBV12-4 and TRBJ1-1, with D unclear. The receptor's source is an adult who was a healthcare worker with PCR-confirmed SARS-CoV-2 infection or an uninfected control (not recorded which). In DNA, the CDR3 is TGTGCCAGCACCAAACGGATGAACACTGAAGCTTTCTTT. Translation: CASTKRMNTEAFF.